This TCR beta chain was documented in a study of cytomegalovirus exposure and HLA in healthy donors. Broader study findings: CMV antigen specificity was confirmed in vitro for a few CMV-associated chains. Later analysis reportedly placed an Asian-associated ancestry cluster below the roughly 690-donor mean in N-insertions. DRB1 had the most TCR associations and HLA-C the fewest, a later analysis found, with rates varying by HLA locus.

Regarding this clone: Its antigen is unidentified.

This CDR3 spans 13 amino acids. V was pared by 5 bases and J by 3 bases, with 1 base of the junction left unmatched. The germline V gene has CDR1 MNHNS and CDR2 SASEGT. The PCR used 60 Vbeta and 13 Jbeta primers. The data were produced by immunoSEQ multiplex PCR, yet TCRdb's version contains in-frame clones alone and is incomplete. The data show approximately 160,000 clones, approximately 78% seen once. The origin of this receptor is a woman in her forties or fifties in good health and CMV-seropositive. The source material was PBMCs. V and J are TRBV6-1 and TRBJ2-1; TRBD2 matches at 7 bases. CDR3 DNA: TGTGCCAGCAGTTCTAGCGGCTACAATGAGCAGTTCTTC. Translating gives CASSSSGYNEQFF.